Given below is one TCR beta chain in context. The data are from a study of sequential checkpoint blockade in melanoma. TCRdb keeps only in-frame clones here, not all; method: immunoSEQ multiplex PCR. This sample carries 17,000 or so clones, 45% to 65% of them seen once, and the ten largest clones take roughly 18%. Treatment: randomized to nivolumab then ipilimumab (arm A) or the reverse (arm B). From thawed PBMCs, live CD3+CD8+ cells negative for CD19 and CD56 were sorted. The input for sequencing was CD8+ T cells sorted from blood (inferred from file names), taken from a patient given nivolumab and ipilimumab in sequence. This clonotype was obtained from a human donor with melanoma.

The CDR3 region is CASSLEAGIFYEQYF. For the CDR3, the DNA is TGTGCCAGCAGCTTAGAGGCAGGGATATTCTACGAGCAGTACTTC. The chain has TRBV11-2 and TRBJ2-7; possible D gene TRBD1, 5 bases. This CDR3 region has 15 residues. CDR1 and CDR2 (germline): SGHAT, FQNNGV. Trimming removed 0 bases from V and 3 bases from J, with 12 bases in between.